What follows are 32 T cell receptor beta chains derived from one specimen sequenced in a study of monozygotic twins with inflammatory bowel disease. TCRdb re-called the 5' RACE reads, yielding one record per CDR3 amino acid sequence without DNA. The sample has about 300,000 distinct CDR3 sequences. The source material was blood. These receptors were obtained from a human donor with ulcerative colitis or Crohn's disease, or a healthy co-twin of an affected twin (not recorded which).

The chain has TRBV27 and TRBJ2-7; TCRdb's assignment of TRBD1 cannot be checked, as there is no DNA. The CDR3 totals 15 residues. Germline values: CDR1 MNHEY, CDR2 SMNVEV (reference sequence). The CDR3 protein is CASNPRDRGFYEQYF.

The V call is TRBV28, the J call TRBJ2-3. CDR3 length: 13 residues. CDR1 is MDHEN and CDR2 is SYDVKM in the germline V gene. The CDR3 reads CAINGDYTDTQYF.

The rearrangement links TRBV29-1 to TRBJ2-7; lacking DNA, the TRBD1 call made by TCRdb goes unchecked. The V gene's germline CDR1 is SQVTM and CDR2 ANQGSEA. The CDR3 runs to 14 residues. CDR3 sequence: CSVAIRTGAYEQYF.

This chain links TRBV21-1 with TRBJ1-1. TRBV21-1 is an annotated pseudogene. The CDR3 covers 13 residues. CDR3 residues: CASSKEVLGEAFF.

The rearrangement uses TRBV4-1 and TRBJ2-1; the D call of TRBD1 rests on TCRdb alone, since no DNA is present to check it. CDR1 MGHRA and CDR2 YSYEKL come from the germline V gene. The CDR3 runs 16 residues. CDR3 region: CASSQRKQGENNEQFF.

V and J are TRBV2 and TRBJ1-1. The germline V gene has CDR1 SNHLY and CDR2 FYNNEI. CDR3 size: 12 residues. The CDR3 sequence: CARTDKKTEAFF.

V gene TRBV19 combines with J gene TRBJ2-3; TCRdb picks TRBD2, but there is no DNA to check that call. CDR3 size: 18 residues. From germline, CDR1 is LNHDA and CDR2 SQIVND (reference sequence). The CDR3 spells CASSIRKPGLAGQDTQYF.

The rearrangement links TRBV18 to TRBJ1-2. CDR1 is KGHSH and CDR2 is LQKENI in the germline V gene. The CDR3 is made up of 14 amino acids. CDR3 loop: CASSPQGSGYGYTF.

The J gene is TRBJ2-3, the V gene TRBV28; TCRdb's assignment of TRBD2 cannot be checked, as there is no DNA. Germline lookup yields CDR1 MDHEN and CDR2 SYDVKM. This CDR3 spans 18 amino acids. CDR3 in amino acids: CASTEAKRGGWGTDTQYF. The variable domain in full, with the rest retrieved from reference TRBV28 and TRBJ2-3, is DVKVTQSSRYLVKRTGEKVFLECVQDMDHENMFWYRQDPGLGLRLIYFSYDVKMKEKGDIPEGYSVSREKKERFSLILESASTNQTSMYLCASTEAKRGGWGTDTQYFGPGTRLTVL.

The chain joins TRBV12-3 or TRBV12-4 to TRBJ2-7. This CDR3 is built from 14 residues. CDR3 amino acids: CASSQSSFSYEQYF.

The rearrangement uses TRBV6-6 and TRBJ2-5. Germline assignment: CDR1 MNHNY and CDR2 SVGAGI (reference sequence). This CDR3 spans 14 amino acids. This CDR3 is CASSYSGSQETQYF.

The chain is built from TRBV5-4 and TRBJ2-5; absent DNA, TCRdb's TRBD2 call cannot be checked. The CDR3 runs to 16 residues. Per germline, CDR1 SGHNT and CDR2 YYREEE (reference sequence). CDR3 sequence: CASSLYLGGTKETQYF. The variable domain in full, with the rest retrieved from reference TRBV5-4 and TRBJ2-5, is ETGVTQSPTHLIKTRGQQVTLRCSSQSGHNTVSWYQQALGQGPQFIFQYYREEENGRGNFPPRFSGLQFPNYSSELNVNALELDDSALYLCASSLYLGGTKETQYFGPGTRLLVL.

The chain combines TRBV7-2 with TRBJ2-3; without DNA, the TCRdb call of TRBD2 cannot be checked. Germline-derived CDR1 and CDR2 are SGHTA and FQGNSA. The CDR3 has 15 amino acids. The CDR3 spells CASTPQRGVTDTQYF. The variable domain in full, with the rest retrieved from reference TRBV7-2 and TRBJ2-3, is GAGVSQSPSNKVTEKGKDVELRCDPISGHTALYWYRQSLGQGLEFLIYFQGNSAPDKSGLPSDRFSAERTGGSVSTLTIQRTQQEDSAVYLCASTPQRGVTDTQYFGPGTRLTVL.

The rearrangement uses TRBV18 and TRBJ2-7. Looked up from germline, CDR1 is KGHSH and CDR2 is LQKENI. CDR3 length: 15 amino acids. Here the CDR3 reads CASSPPDHGSYEQYF.

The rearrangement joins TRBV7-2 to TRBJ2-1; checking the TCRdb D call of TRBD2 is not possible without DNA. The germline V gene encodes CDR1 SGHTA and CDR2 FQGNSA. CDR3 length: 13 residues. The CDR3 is CAAGGSRSNEQFF.

CDR3 residues: CASSSLDTIYF. This rearrangement joins TRBV6-5 to TRBJ1-3. Germline CDR1 MNHEY, CDR2 SVGAGI. This CDR3 has 11 amino acids.

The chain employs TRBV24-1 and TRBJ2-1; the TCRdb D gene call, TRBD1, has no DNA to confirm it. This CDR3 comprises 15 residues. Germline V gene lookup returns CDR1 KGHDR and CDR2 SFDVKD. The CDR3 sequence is CATSPAGASYNEQFF.

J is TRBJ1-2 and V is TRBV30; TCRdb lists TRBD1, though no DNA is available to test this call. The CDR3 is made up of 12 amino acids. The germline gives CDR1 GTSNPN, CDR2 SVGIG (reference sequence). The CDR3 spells CAWDRDRQGYTF.

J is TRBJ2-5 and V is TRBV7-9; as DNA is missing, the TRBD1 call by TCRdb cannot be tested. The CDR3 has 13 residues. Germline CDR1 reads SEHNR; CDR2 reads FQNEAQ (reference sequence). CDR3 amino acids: CASSKDRGETQYF.

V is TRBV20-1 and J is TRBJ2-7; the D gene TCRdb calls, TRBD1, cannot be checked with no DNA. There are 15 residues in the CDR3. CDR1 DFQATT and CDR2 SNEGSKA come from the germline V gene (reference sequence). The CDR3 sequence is CSADRNGDYYGRQYF.

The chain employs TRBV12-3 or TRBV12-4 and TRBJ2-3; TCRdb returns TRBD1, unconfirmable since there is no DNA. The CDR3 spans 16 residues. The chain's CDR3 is CASSLGQGTRTDTQYF.

The CDR3 sequence is CSVKGGAVPNNEQFF. This chain uses TRBV29-1 with TRBJ2-1; with no DNA, the TCRdb D assignment of TRBD1 cannot be verified. The germline V gene encodes CDR1 SQVTM and CDR2 ANQGSEA. This CDR3 contains 15 residues.

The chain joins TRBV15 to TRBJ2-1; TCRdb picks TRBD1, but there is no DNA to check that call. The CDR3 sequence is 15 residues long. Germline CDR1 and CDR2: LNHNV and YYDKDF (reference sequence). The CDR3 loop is CATSRAWDSQEEQFF.

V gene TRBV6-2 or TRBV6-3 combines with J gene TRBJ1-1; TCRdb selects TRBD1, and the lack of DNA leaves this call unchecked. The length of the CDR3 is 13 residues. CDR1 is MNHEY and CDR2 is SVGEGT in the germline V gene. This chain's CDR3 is CASINQGYTEAFF.

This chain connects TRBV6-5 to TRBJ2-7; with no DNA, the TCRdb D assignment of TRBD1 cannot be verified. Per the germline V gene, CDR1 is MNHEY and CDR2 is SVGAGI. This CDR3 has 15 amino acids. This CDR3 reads CASSYSGGSRGEQYF.

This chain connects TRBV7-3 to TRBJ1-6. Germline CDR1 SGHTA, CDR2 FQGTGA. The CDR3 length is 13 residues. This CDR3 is CASSAGGNSPLHF.

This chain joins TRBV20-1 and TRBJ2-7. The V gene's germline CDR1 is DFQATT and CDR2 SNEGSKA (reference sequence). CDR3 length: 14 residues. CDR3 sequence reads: CSASPRRRVFEQYF.

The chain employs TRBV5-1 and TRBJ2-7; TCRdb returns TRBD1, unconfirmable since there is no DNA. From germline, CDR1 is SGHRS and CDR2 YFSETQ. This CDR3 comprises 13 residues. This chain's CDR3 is CASSPGQDYEQYF.

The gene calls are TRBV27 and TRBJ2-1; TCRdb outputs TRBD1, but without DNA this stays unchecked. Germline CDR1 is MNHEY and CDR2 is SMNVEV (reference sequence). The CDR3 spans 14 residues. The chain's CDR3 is CASSSGGGYNEQFF.

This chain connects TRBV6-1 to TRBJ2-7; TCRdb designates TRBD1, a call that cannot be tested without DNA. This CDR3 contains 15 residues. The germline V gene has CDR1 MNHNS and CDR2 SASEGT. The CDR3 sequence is CASMMLGQPSPRQYF.

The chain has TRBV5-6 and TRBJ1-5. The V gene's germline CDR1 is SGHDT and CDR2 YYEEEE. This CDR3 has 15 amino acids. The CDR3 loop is CASSLTELSNQPQHF.

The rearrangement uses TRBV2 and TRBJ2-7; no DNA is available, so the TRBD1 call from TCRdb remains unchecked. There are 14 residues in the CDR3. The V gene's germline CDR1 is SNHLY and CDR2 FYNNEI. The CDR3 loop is CASQKDTLSREQYF. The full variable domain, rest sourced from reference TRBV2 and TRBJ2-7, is EPEVTQTPSHQVTQMGQEVILRCVPISNHLYFYWYRQILGQKVEFLVSFYNNEISEKSEIFDDQFSVERPDGSNFTLKIRSTKLEDSAMYFCASQKDTLSREQYFGPGTRLTVT.